This TCR beta chain appears in the sequencing data of a study of T cells after posttransplantation cyclophosphamide. With regard to this clone: Its specificity is not known.

V was pared by 5 bases and J by 1 base, with 14 bases of the junction left unmatched. Germline V lookup: CDR1 MDHEN, CDR2 SYDVKM. The CDR3 is 17 amino acids. Study-wide findings and caveats: Later blood repertoires were often dominated by clones from the donor CD8+ memory compartment. TRB clonality was highly associated with recipient CMV seropositivity and reactivation. Tissue-infiltrating T cells from skin or gut overlapped little with blood T cells.

Peripheral blood was collected from the related graft donor on the marrow donation day. Clones were sequenced by immunoSEQ multiplex PCR, and TCRdb holds only the in-frame ones, with some missing. The specimen has some 39,000 clones, none found just once. The sequencing sample was made of PBMCs. The rearrangement uses TRBV28 and TRBJ2-7, with 7 nucleotides matching TRBD1. The sequence came from a girl aged 10 to 17 in good health, CMV-negative, and a related stem cell transplant donor. CDR3 coding DNA: TGTGCCAGCAGTCCCGTCCGACAGGGAATCGGTTCCTACGAGCAGTACTTC. Translation gives CASSPVRQGIGSYEQYF.